Shown below are 6 T cell receptor beta chains from a single sample sequenced in a study of blood T cell repertoires in COVID-19. The method was immunoSEQ multiplex PCR; TCRdb's version includes in-frame clones alone and lacks a portion of them. This sample yields under 50,000 clones, of which 93% are seen a single time; less than 1.2% belongs to the top ten. The sequenced material came from peripheral blood. The receptors derive from a man in his fifties or sixties with COVID-19, enrolled during active disease.

V is TRBV6-5 and J is TRBJ2-7; D is unresolved. Germline CDR1 reads MNHEY; CDR2 reads SVGAGI. This CDR3 has 14 residues. V was clipped by 2 bases and J by 2 bases, with 10 bases between them. CDR3 sequence: CASSYGPLTYEQYF. The CDR3, as DNA: TGTGCCAGCAGTTACGGGCCCCTTACCTACGAGCAGTACTTC.

This chain links TRBV2 with TRBJ1-1, with 7 bases matching TRBD1. This CDR3 has 15 amino acids. V gave up 7 bases and J gave up 1 base; unmatched junction bases: 9. Germline assignment: CDR1 SNHLY and CDR2 FYNNEI. The CDR3 DNA is TGTGCCAGCATATGGGACAGACAGAGGAACACTGAAGCTTTCTTT. Amino acid sequence: CASIWDRQRNTEAFF.

This clone is a singleton in its sample. The V and J genes are TRBV5-1 and TRBJ2-3, with D tentatively TRBD1 (6 bases). The CDR3 runs 14 residues. V was clipped by 4 bases and J by 1 base, with 10 bases between them. The V gene's germline CDR1 is SGHRS and CDR2 YFSETQ. This CDR3 is CASSTGQRTDTQYF. CDR3 nucleotides: TGCGCCAGCAGCACAGGACAGCGCACAGATACGCAGTATTTT. Together with reference TRBV5-1 and TRBJ2-3, the CDR3 gives the full variable domain: KAGVTQTPRYLIKTRGQQVTLSCSPISGHRSVSWYQQTPGQGLQFLFEYFSETQRNKGNFPGRFSGRQFSNSRSEMNVSTLELGDSALYLCASSTGQRTDTQYFGPGTRLTVL.

V and J are TRBV27 and TRBJ2-1, with D perhaps matching TRBD2 (7 bases). Trimming shortened V by 2 bases and J by 9 bases, and 11 bases separated the two germline ends. The CDR3 is 13 residues long. The germline V gene encodes CDR1 MNHEY and CDR2 SMNVEV (reference sequence). CDR3: CASSLAGAGEQFF. Written as DNA, the CDR3 is TGTGCCAGCAGTTTAGCGGGGGCGGGTGAGCAGTTCTTC.

This chain connects TRBV5-1 to TRBJ1-1; 7 bases line up with TRBD1. The CDR3 is 14 residues long. The V and J ends lost 4 bases and 10 bases, in that order; junction bases with no gene match: 13. Germline V gene data show CDR1 as SGHRS and CDR2 as YFSETQ. CDR3 coding DNA: TGCGCCAGCAGCGACAGACAGGGTACCAATCGAGCTTTCTTT. Its protein is CASSDRQGTNRAFF.

The rearrangement joins TRBV7-3 to TRBJ2-7; 16 bases align to TRBD2. CDR1 is SGHTA, CDR2 FQGTGA, per germline. The junction had 6 bases not matched to a gene; V was cut back by 6 bases and J by 1 base. The CDR3 length is 17 residues. In DNA form, the CDR3 reads TGTGCCAGCAGTCCCGGGACTAGCGGGAGGGTATCCTACGAGCAGTACTTC. Amino acid sequence: CASSPGTSGRVSYEQYF. Supplemented by reference TRBV7-3 and TRBJ2-7, the full variable domain reads GAGVSQTPSNKVTEKGKYVELRCDPISGHTALYWYRQSLGQGPEFLIYFQGTGAADDSGLPNDRFFAVRPEGSVSTLKIQRTERGDSAVYLCASSPGTSGRVSYEQYFGPGTRLTVT.